The present entry profiles one T cell receptor beta chain with its context. Its antigen specificity is not known. No base-level quality is on record; no much larger clone is a single base apart. The sample is drawn from a study of blood T cell repertoires in COVID-19 (dated by TCRdb to the early 2020s). Describing the broader study: Samples from collaborators originated in the United States, Italy and Spain and spanned both the acute and convalescent phases of COVID-19. The material from the prospective study consisted of cDNA or gDNA derived from T cells, B-cell-depleted T cells, or PBMCs. The dataset comprised deeply sampled blood TCRbeta repertoires from subjects exposed to, actively infected with, or recovered from COVID-19. The repertoires were released in a freely available public database intended as a resource for research on the immune response to SARS-CoV-2. Samples were obtained from the ongoing ImmuneRACE study (first 160 participants) and from some 1,300 subjects provided by 6 global collaborators. Sample metadata almost always included a de-identified subject ID, COVID-19 status, age in years and sex. Where available, HLA class I and class II types were obtained from metadata supplied by the sample provider rather than from assay-based typing. On the study overall, not on this receptor specifically: The quantity of clinical and demographic metadata differed by source and by participant and was supplied without curation.

The immunoSEQ Assay, a bias-controlled multiplex PCR, was used to amplify TCRbeta CDR3 regions from genomic DNA. As for how the authors treated the data: Within the assay, amplification of reference gene primers was used to estimate how many nucleated cells each sample contained. Sequence reads were collapsed and filtered to measure the absolute abundance of every unique TCRbeta CDR3 rearrangement. For each sample, productive Simpson clonality was calculated as the square root of Simpson's diversity index across productive rearrangements. TCRdb holds this immuneACCESS table with in-frame rearrangements only. Some clones are missing; in checked studies, unresolved V genes explain under half, and the rest has no known cause. The DNA was the basis for D and trimming; V, J and clone size are from that table. This sample is represented by about 60,000 clones; just under 85% of them were singletons. The ten most abundant clones make up roughly 3.5% of the sample.

Each collaborating institution followed its own protocols to collect whole blood in K2EDTA tubes. Collaborator samples were shipped for TCRbeta analysis as frozen whole blood, isolated PBMCs, or DNA extracted from either sample type. V gives up 1 base and J gives up 1 base, and the segment between their germline ends measures 4 bases. Reading from cysteine to phenylalanine, the CDR3 counts 13 amino acids. Only CDR3 DNA is held: 39 bases, read in frame from base 1. Per the germline V gene (reference sequence), SEHNR is the CDR1 and FQNEAQ is the CDR2. Sample: peripheral blood. The chain employs TRBV7-9 and TRBJ1-1, with the D gene not confidently named. The TCR was taken from a man aged 55 to 70 with acute or convalescent COVID-19. The nucleotide sequence reads TGTGCCAGCAGCTTAGGGAGGAACACTGAAGCTTTCTTT. The translation is CASSLGRNTEAFF. Joined to the reference TRBV7-9 and TRBJ1-1 proteins, this CDR3 gives the full variable domain: DTGVSQNPRHKITKRGQNVTFRCDPISEHNRLYWYRQTLGQGPEFLTYFQNEAQLEKSRLLSDRFSAERPKGSFSTLEIQRTEQGDSAMYLCASSLGRNTEAFFGQGTRLTVV.